This T cell receptor beta chain is drawn from a study of blood T cells in healthy people across ages. Study context: About one barcoded beta molecule per two T cells was the capture yield of template switching.

The authors ran a second PCR of 7 to 11 cycles using a sample-barcoded 5' primer and a J-beta primer mix. Each cDNA molecule received a tag from a template-switch adaptor that had 12 random nucleotides. Individual samples furnished no less than 2.5 million CDR3-containing paired-end reads apiece. From the 5' RACE reads, TCRdb called clonotypes with MiXCR, one entry per CDR3 protein. The sample consists of roughly 700,000 distinct CDR3 sequences, less than 40% of them appearing once. After removal of 3 bases from V and 12 bases from J, the junction contained 5 bases not matched to a gene. The CDR3 is made up of 13 amino acids. In germline, CDR1 is MNHEY, CDR2 SVGAGI. This clonotype occurred many times. The antigen is undetermined. Broader study findings: The recorded TCR beta diversity per million T cells decreased in a roughly linear manner with age.

The chain carries TRBV6-5 and TRBJ2-1, with 10 bases lining up with TRBD1. Sequenced input: blood. This receptor was identified in an elderly woman in good health. The CDR3 DNA reads as TGTGCCAGCAGTTATGACAGGGGGCTAGGGCAGTTCTTC. It encodes CASSYDRGLGQFF.